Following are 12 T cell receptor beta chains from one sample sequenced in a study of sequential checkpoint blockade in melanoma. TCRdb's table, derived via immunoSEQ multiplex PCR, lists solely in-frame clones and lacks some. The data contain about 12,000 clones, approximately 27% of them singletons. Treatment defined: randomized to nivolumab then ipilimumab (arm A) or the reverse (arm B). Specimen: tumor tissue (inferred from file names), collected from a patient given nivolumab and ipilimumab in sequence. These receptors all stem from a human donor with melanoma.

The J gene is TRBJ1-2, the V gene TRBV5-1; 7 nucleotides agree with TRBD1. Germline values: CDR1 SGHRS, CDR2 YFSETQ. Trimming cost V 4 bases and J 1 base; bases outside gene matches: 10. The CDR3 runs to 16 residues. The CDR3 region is CASSAIQGTSNYGYTF. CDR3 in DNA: TGCGCCAGCAGCGCGATACAGGGGACAAGTAACTATGGCTACACCTTC.

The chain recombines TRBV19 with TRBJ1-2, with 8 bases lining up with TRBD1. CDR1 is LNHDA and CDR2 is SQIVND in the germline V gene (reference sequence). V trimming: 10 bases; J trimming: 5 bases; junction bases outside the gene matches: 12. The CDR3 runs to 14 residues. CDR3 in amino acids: CATFSKDRDYGYTF. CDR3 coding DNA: TGTGCCACTTTTTCGAAGGACAGGGATTATGGCTACACCTTC.

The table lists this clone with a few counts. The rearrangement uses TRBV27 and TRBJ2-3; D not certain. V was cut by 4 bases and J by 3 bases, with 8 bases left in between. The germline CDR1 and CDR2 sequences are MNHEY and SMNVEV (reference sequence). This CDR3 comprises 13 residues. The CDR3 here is CASSSWPTDTQYF. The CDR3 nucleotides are TGTGCCAGCAGTTCTTGGCCAACAGATACGCAGTATTTT.

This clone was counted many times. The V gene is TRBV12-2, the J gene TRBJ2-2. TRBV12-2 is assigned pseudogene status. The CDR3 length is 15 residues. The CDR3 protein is CATKTGTLLAGELFF. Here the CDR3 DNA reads TGTGCCACTAAGACGGGGACCCTATTGGCGGGGGAGCTGTTTTTT.

Written as DNA, the CDR3 is TGTGCCAGCAGTTTGACAGGGACCGGGGCCAACGTCCTGACTTTC. This encodes CASSLTGTGANVLTF. The rearrangement uses TRBV6-8 and TRBJ2-6, with 7 bases matching TRBD1. The V gene end was trimmed by 4 bases and the J gene end by 4 bases; junction bases not matched to a gene: 4. The CDR3 totals 15 residues. Germline V gives CDR1 MNHGY, CDR2 SAAAGT.

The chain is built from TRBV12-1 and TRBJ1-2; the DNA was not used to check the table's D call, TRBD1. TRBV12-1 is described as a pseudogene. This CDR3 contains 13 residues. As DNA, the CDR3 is TGTGCCAGCCTCCCCCTTGGCCCCCATGGCTACACCTTC. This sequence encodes CASLPLGPHGYTF.

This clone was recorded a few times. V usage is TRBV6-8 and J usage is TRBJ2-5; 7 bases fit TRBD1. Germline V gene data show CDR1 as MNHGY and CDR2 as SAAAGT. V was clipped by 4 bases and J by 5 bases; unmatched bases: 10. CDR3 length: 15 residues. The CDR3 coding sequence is TGTGCCAGCAGTTTTCCCGACAGGGTGGGCGAGACCCAGTACTTC. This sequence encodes CASSFPDRVGETQYF.

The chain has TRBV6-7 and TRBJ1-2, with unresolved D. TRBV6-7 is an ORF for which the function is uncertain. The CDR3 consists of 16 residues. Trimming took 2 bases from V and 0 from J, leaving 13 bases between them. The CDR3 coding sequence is TGTGCCAGCAGTTACGACGCCGCCACAGCTAACTATGGCTACACCTTC. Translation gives CASSYDAATANYGYTF.

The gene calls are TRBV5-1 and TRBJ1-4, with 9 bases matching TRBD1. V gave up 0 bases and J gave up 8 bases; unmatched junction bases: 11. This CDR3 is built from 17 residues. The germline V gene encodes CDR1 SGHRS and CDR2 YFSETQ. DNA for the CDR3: TGCGCCAGCAGCTTGGTAGGACAGGGGAGATTTGGGGAAAAACTGTTTTTT. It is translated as CASSLVGQGRFGEKLFF.

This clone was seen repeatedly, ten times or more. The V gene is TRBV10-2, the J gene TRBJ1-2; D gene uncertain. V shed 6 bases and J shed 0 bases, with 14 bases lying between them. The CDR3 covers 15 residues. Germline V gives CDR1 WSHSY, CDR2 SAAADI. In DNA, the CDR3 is TGCGCCAGCAGGGAAACAGCGATAGCTAACTATGGCTACACCTTC. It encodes CASRETAIANYGYTF.

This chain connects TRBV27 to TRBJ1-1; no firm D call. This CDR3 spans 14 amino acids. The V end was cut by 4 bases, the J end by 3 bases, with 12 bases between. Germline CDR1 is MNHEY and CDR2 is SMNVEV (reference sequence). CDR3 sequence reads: CASSSTLLDTEAFF. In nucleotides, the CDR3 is TGTGCCAGCAGTTCGACCCTCCTCGACACTGAAGCTTTCTTT.

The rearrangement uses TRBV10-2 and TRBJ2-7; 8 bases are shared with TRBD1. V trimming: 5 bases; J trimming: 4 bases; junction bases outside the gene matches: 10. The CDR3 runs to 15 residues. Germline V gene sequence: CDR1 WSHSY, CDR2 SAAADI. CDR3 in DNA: TGCGCCAGCAGTTCCGGGACAGGTAACCGTTACGAGCAGTACTTC. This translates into CASSSGTGNRYEQYF.